The rows below give T cell receptor beta chains drawn from one sample of a study of shared clonotypes between healthy human individuals. TCRdb's copy holds only in-frame clones and misses some; the assay was immunoSEQ multiplex PCR. The sample lists about 680,000 clones; around 72% were seen once. The sample was memory CD4+ T cells sorted from blood. The receptors were sampled from a woman in her 30s in good health. Both conserved end residues are part of each CDR3. A D gene is named only where the DNA matches it firmly. A clone size is listed for some rows: how often the clone was seen (once, few, many), or a class if it is expanded.

CDR3nt	CDR3aa	abundance	d_gene	v_gene	j_gene
TGCGCCAGCAGCGTACAGGGGGCGAACACTGAAGCTTTCTTT	CASSVQGANTEAFF	NA	TRBD1	TRBV5-1	TRBJ1-1
TGTGCCAGCAAAGGGTACCTCGAGGATGAGCAGTTCTTC	CASKGYLEDEQFF	few	NA	TRBV7-2	TRBJ2-1
TGTGCCAGCAGCTTGGACAGATTCCAAGAGACCCAGTACTTC	CASSLDRFQETQYF	NA	NA	TRBV5-6	TRBJ2-5
TGTGCCAGCAGGTACTCTGGGGCCAACGTCCTGACTTTC	CASRYSGANVLTF	NA	NA	TRBV2	TRBJ2-6
TGTGCCAGCAGCTTCCCCCCAGACAGGGCGTCTAGGGGCTACACCTTC	CASSFPPDRASRGYTF	once	TRBD1	TRBV7-8	TRBJ1-2
TGTGCCAGTAGCCCAGGGACCGGCCGCTACGAGCAGTACTTC	CASSPGTGRYEQYF	once	NA	TRBV19	TRBJ2-7
TGTGCCAGCAGCCAAGAAGGTGGCTTGATGGGGGAGCTGTTTTTT	CASSQEGGLMGELFF	few	NA	TRBV4-1	TRBJ2-2
TGCGCCAGCTCGATTGTACTAGCGGGAGGGGCAGATACGCAGTATTTT	CASSIVLAGGADTQYF	NA	TRBD2	TRBV10-2	TRBJ2-3
TGTGCCTGGAGTGTAGGGGCTATGAGCAATCAGCCCCAGCATTTT	CAWSVGAMSNQPQHF	NA	NA	TRBV30	TRBJ1-5
TGCGCCAGCAGTGAGTCCACCGGGACAGGGGGCTTATCCCAGTACTTC	CASSESTGTGGLSQYF	NA	TRBD1	TRBV10-1	TRBJ2-7
TGTGCCAGCAGTTTATCAGAGGAGCAGTTCTTC	CASSLSEEQFF	NA	NA	TRBV28	TRBJ2-1
TGTGCCAGTAGTGAACAGGGGACGTATGGCTACACCTTC	CASSEQGTYGYTF	NA	TRBD1	TRBV19	TRBJ1-2
TGTGCCAGCTCACCACCAATGGGTGAAGCTTTCTTT	CASSPPMGEAFF	NA	NA	TRBV18	TRBJ1-1
TGTGCCAGTAGAGGACTGATAAATCAGCCCCAGCATTTT	CASRGLINQPQHF	once	NA	TRBV19	TRBJ1-5
TGTGCCAGCAGCCAACGAGCGGGAGATCCCGGGGAGCTGTTTTTT	CASSQRAGDPGELFF	NA	TRBD2	TRBV7-7	TRBJ2-2
TGTGCCAGCAGCTTGTCCCCAGGCACACACACAGATACGCAGTATTTT	CASSLSPGTHTDTQYF	NA	NA	TRBV5-4	TRBJ2-3
TGTGCCAGCAGCACAGACAGGTTGGGGTACGAGCAGTACTTC	CASSTDRLGYEQYF	NA	NA	TRBV7-8	TRBJ2-7
TGTGCCAGCAGCGTATCCGGGACAGGGGGCGGGACCCAGTACTTC	CASSVSGTGGGTQYF	NA	TRBD1	TRBV9	TRBJ2-5
TGTGCCAGCAGTCTGCTACAGGGTGGGACTGAAGCTTTCTTT	CASSLLQGGTEAFF	NA	NA	TRBV28	TRBJ1-1
TGTGCCAGCAGCCGGGACAGTCAAAACATTCAGTACTTC	CASSRDSQNIQYF	NA	TRBD1	TRBV9	TRBJ2-4
TGTGCCAGCAGCCCCTTTCCAGAGGACTTTTCCTACAATGAGCAGTTCTTC	CASSPFPEDFSYNEQFF	NA	NA	TRBV5-5	TRBJ2-1
TGTGCCAGCAGCGTATTCTCTGGCGGGAGTACGAATACGCAGTATTTT	CASSVFSGGSTNTQYF	NA	TRBD2	TRBV9	TRBJ2-3
TGTGCCAGCTCCCGCGGGGTTACCACCGGGGAGCTGTTTTTT	CASSRGVTTGELFF	NA	NA	TRBV18	TRBJ2-2
TGTGCCAGCAGTGAAAAGGGCGCAGGGAACTATGGCTACACCTTC	CASSEKGAGNYGYTF	NA	NA	TRBV2	TRBJ1-2
TGTGCCAGCAGTTACGCGGGGGGGCGGACTGAAGCTTTCTTT	CASSYAGGRTEAFF	NA	NA	TRBV6-5	TRBJ1-1
TGTGCCAGCAGTTTCATGAACACTGAAGCTTTCTTT	CASSFMNTEAFF	NA	NA	TRBV28	TRBJ1-1
TGTGCCAGCACGAAGGGTTTATACGAGCAGTACTTC	CASTKGLYEQYF	NA	NA	TRBV25-1	TRBJ2-7
TGTGCCAGCTCACCTAAGTGGGAGACACTATACGAGCAGTACTTC	CASSPKWETLYEQYF	once	NA	TRBV18	TRBJ2-7
TGCGCCAGCAGGTCAGGGGCGTTCGAGACCCAGTACTTC	CASRSGAFETQYF	once	NA	TRBV10-2	TRBJ2-5
TGTGCCAGCAGTTTATCCAAGCGGGTACCCTACGAGCAGTACTTC	CASSLSKRVPYEQYF	NA	NA	TRBV27	TRBJ2-7
TGTGCCACTCGAGGGGGGAGGGGACAGCCCCAGCATTTT	CATRGGRGQPQHF	NA	NA	TRBV28	TRBJ1-5
TGTGCCAGCAGGACAGGGGATCGGGACGAGCAGTACTTC	CASRTGDRDEQYF	NA	TRBD1	TRBV27	TRBJ2-7
TGTGCCAGCAGCGTAGGGAATGGCTACACCTTC	CASSVGNGYTF	few	NA	TRBV9	TRBJ1-2
TGTGCCGGAAGCCGACAGGGGGCGAGTGGCTACACCTTC	CAGSRQGASGYTF	NA	TRBD1	TRBV6-6	TRBJ1-2
TGCGCCAGCAGCTTGGGCGGCAGCGAGAGGAACGAGCAGTACTTC	CASSLGGSERNEQYF	NA	NA	TRBV5-1	TRBJ2-7
TGTGCCAGCAGCCCGACAGGGGTTAGCGAAAAACTGTTTTTT	CASSPTGVSEKLFF	few	TRBD1	TRBV7-9	TRBJ1-4
TGTGCCAGCAGTGCGGAAAATGAGCAGTTCTTC	CASSAENEQFF	NA	NA	TRBV2	TRBJ2-1
TGTGCCAGCCGTTCCCCAATAGAGACTGGCTACACCTTC	CASRSPIETGYTF	NA	NA	TRBV28	TRBJ1-2
TGCGCCAGCAGCTTGGCCCAAGGGGCGGGCACAGATACGCAGTATTTT	CASSLAQGAGTDTQYF	NA	NA	TRBV5-1	TRBJ2-3
TGCGCCAGCAGCCCCGGGACACCTGGAAACACCATATATTTT	CASSPGTPGNTIYF	many	NA	TRBV5-1	TRBJ1-3
TGTGCCAGCAGTTACACCTCGACAGGCGGCTACGAGCAGTACTTC	CASSYTSTGGYEQYF	NA	NA	TRBV6-5	TRBJ2-7
TGTGCCAGCAGTTCTCCGGGACTAGCGTACAATGAGCAGTTCTTC	CASSSPGLAYNEQFF	NA	TRBD2	TRBV28	TRBJ2-1
TGTGCCAGCAGCGCGGGACAGGGAAGCTCCTACGAGCAGTACTTC	CASSAGQGSSYEQYF	NA	TRBD1	TRBV9	TRBJ2-7
TGTGCCAGCAGCGAATCGAAGGGGTCCCCCTACGAGCAGTACTTC	CASSESKGSPYEQYF	NA	NA	TRBV6-5	TRBJ2-7
TGTGCCAGCAAAGTTGACAGGGGGCGCGAGCAGTACTTC	CASKVDRGREQYF	NA	TRBD1	TRBV2	TRBJ2-7
TGTGCCTGGAGTGTACGGAGCGGCCAAGAGACCCAGTACTTC	CAWSVRSGQETQYF	NA	NA	TRBV30	TRBJ2-5
TGCAGCGTTGATGACAGGGGGCTCGGGAATGAAAAACTGTTTTTT	CSVDDRGLGNEKLFF	NA	TRBD1	TRBV29-1	TRBJ1-4
TGTGCCAGCAGGGGACAGGGTACTCTAGCGGGAGGAACCGGGGAGCTGTTTTTT	CASRGQGTLAGGTGELFF	NA	TRBD2	TRBV7-3	TRBJ2-2
TGTGCCAGCAGTTCACGGGACAGGGGGAAACATCAGCCCCAGCATTTT	CASSSRDRGKHQPQHF	few	TRBD1	TRBV6-6	TRBJ1-5
TGTGCCAGCAGCCCCTCCTCCTCCTACAATGAGCAGTTCTTC	CASSPSSSYNEQFF	NA	NA	TRBV9	TRBJ2-1
TGTGCCAGCAGTGCTTCTTATAGCAATCAGCCCCAGCATTTT	CASSASYSNQPQHF	once	NA	TRBV2	TRBJ1-5
TGTGCCAGCAGCTTTCCAGGGAGCTATGGCTACACCTTC	CASSFPGSYGYTF	NA	NA	TRBV11-2	TRBJ1-2
TGTGCCAGCGCAACCGGGACTGTGTCCTACGAGCAGTACTTC	CASATGTVSYEQYF	NA	NA	TRBV2	TRBJ2-7
TGTGCCAGTAGTATGAAGGCCCATGAGATAGTCTCCGGGGAGCTGTTTTTT	CASSMKAHEIVSGELFF	NA	NA	TRBV19	TRBJ2-2
TGTGCCAGCAGGCGTCTAGCGGGAGTGGTGAATGAGCAGTTCTTC	CASRRLAGVVNEQFF	NA	TRBD2	TRBV2	TRBJ2-1